A selection of T cell receptor beta chains follows, all from one sample in a study of blood T cell repertoires in COVID-19. Repertoires were generated with immunoSEQ multiplex PCR, while TCRdb's copy carries only in-frame clones and drops some. The data contain roughly 150,000 clones, 83% of them singletons. Sequencing input: peripheral blood. All receptors derive from a woman aged 80 or over with acute or convalescent COVID-19. CDR3s include the opening cysteine and the closing phenylalanine or tryptophan. The D gene is left open where the match is weak. Some rows have no size entry. The others give once, few or many, or a class for an expanded clone.

j_call: TRBJ2-1
v_call: TRBV10-3
clone_size: few
d_call: TRBD2
cdr3_aa: CAIKDSRGDEQFF
cdr3_nt: TGTGCCATCAAAGATAGCCGGGGGGATGAGCAGTTCTTC

j_call: TRBJ1-2
v_call: TRBV10-3
clone_size: NA
d_call: NA
cdr3_aa: CAISESRVDYTF
cdr3_nt: TGTGCCATCAGTGAGTCGAGAGTAGACTACACCTTC

j_call: TRBJ1-5
v_call: TRBV3-1/TRBV3-2
clone_size: NA
d_call: NA
cdr3_aa: CASSQGSGASNQPQHF
cdr3_nt: TGTGCCAGCAGCCAAGGTTCAGGGGCGAGCAATCAGCCCCAGCATTTT

j_call: TRBJ1-5
v_call: TRBV28
clone_size: NA
d_call: NA
cdr3_aa: CASTNLPHDRKGHF
cdr3_nt: TGTGCCAGCACCAATCTTCCACATGACAGGAAGGGGCATTTT

j_call: TRBJ1-5
v_call: TRBV28
clone_size: NA
d_call: TRBD1
cdr3_aa: CASSFSGGQGQPQHF
cdr3_nt: TGTGCCAGCAGTTTTTCAGGGGGCCAGGGACAGCCCCAGCATTTT

j_call: TRBJ2-7
v_call: TRBV15
clone_size: few
d_call: TRBD1
cdr3_aa: CATSGTGGNEQYF
cdr3_nt: TGTGCCACCAGCGGCACAGGGGGGAACGAGCAGTACTTC

j_call: TRBJ1-1
v_call: TRBV5-1
clone_size: NA
d_call: NA
cdr3_aa: CASSFGAPTEAFF
cdr3_nt: TGCGCCAGCAGCTTTGGGGCGCCGACTGAAGCTTTCTTT

j_call: TRBJ2-1
v_call: TRBV7-2
clone_size: NA
d_call: TRBD2
cdr3_aa: CASSLSSGNNEQFF
cdr3_nt: TGTGCCAGCAGCTTAAGTAGCGGGAACAATGAGCAGTTCTTC

j_call: TRBJ1-1
v_call: TRBV6-5
clone_size: few
d_call: TRBD1
cdr3_aa: CASTRGDTEAFF
cdr3_nt: TGTGCCAGCACCAGGGGGGACACTGAAGCTTTCTTT

j_call: TRBJ2-2
v_call: TRBV7-2
clone_size: NA
d_call: TRBD2
cdr3_aa: CASTPLAGGPDTGELFF
cdr3_nt: TGTGCCAGCACCCCGCTAGCGGGAGGGCCTGATACCGGGGAGCTGTTTTTT

j_call: TRBJ2-5
v_call: TRBV6-2/TRBV6-3
clone_size: NA
d_call: NA
cdr3_aa: CASSYGQLPQETQYF
cdr3_nt: TGTGCCAGCAGTTACGGGCAGCTTCCCCAAGAGACCCAGTACTTC

j_call: TRBJ1-1
v_call: TRBV30
clone_size: NA
d_call: NA
cdr3_aa: CAWSVLRGRAFF
cdr3_nt: TGTGCCTGGAGTGTATTACGGGGGAGAGCTTTCTTT

j_call: TRBJ2-7
v_call: TRBV5-1
clone_size: NA
d_call: TRBD1
cdr3_aa: CASSLTGGYEQYF
cdr3_nt: TGCGCCAGCAGCTTGACAGGGGGCTACGAGCAGTACTTC

j_call: TRBJ2-2
v_call: TRBV14
clone_size: NA
d_call: TRBD1
cdr3_aa: CASSRDRGDTGELFF
cdr3_nt: TGTGCCAGCAGCCGGGACAGGGGAGACACCGGGGAGCTGTTTTTT

j_call: TRBJ1-4
v_call: TRBV18
clone_size: NA
d_call: NA
cdr3_aa: CASSPVSGATNEKLFF
cdr3_nt: TGTGCCAGCTCACCAGTTTCAGGGGCAACTAATGAAAAACTGTTTTTT

j_call: TRBJ2-5
v_call: TRBV9
clone_size: NA
d_call: NA
cdr3_aa: CASSVSQGGRETQYF
cdr3_nt: TGTGCCAGCAGCGTATCCCAGGGTGGGCGAGAGACCCAGTACTTC

j_call: TRBJ2-5
v_call: TRBV5-1
clone_size: NA
d_call: TRBD2
cdr3_aa: CASSLATSGADIWETQYF
cdr3_nt: TGCGCCAGCAGCTTGGCCACTAGCGGGGCCGATATCTGGGAGACCCAGTACTTC

j_call: TRBJ2-5
v_call: TRBV5-4
clone_size: NA
d_call: TRBD1
cdr3_aa: CASSFPRQGEETQYF
cdr3_nt: TGTGCCAGCAGCTTCCCGAGACAGGGTGAAGAGACCCAGTACTTC

j_call: TRBJ1-1
v_call: TRBV11-1
clone_size: NA
d_call: NA
cdr3_aa: CASILSGGLNTEAFF
cdr3_nt: TGTGCCAGCATCCTCTCTGGGGGCTTGAACACTGAAGCTTTCTTT

j_call: TRBJ1-1
v_call: TRBV19
clone_size: NA
d_call: TRBD1
cdr3_aa: CASTPTGMLTEAFF
cdr3_nt: TGTGCCAGTACCCCGACAGGGATGCTCACTGAAGCTTTCTTT

j_call: TRBJ1-1
v_call: TRBV7-2
clone_size: NA
d_call: NA
cdr3_aa: CASSLYRESEAFF
cdr3_nt: TGTGCCAGCAGCTTATATCGGGAATCTGAAGCTTTCTTT

j_call: TRBJ2-5
v_call: TRBV4-3
clone_size: NA
d_call: NA
cdr3_aa: CASSEAKGGGTQYF
cdr3_nt: TGCGCCAGCAGCGAAGCCAAGGGGGGGGGAACCCAGTACTTC

j_call: TRBJ1-2
v_call: TRBV2
clone_size: NA
d_call: NA
cdr3_aa: CASSGQSVRYGYTF
cdr3_nt: TGTGCCAGCAGTGGACAGTCCGTTCGGTATGGCTACACCTTC

j_call: TRBJ2-1
v_call: TRBV6-6
clone_size: NA
d_call: TRBD1
cdr3_aa: CASRQGVRLNEQFF
cdr3_nt: TGTGCCTCCCGCCAGGGGGTACGATTGAATGAGCAGTTCTTC

j_call: TRBJ2-1
v_call: TRBV18
clone_size: NA
d_call: TRBD1
cdr3_aa: CASSPGWGTGALNEQFF
cdr3_nt: TGTGCCAGCTCACCGGGTTGGGGGACAGGGGCATTGAATGAGCAGTTCTTC

j_call: TRBJ2-3
v_call: TRBV4-3
clone_size: NA
d_call: TRBD1
cdr3_aa: CASSQEPGGADTQYF
cdr3_nt: TGCGCCAGCAGCCAAGAACCAGGGGGCGCAGATACGCAGTATTTT

j_call: TRBJ2-2
v_call: TRBV9
clone_size: once
d_call: TRBD2
cdr3_aa: CASSAAGDTGELFF
cdr3_nt: TGTGCCAGCAGCGCGGCGGGAGATACCGGGGAGCTGTTTTTT

j_call: TRBJ1-1
v_call: TRBV24-1
clone_size: few
d_call: TRBD1
cdr3_aa: CATSDLETGGRAFF
cdr3_nt: TGTGCCACCAGTGATTTAGAAACAGGGGGAAGGGCTTTCTTT

j_call: TRBJ2-3
v_call: TRBV7-9
clone_size: once
d_call: NA
cdr3_aa: CASSPLRTGEPSTDTQYF
cdr3_nt: TGTGCCAGCAGCCCCCTCCGAACGGGAGAGCCTAGCACAGATACGCAGTATTTT

j_call: TRBJ1-1
v_call: TRBV5-4
clone_size: NA
d_call: NA
cdr3_aa: CASSLIATGLREAFF
cdr3_nt: TGTGCCAGCAGCTTGATTGCTACAGGGCTCAGGGAAGCTTTCTTT

j_call: TRBJ1-4
v_call: TRBV3-1/TRBV3-2
clone_size: once
d_call: NA
cdr3_aa: CASSRAGEKLFF
cdr3_nt: TGTGCCAGCAGCCGGGCGGGGGAAAAACTGTTTTTT

j_call: TRBJ2-3
v_call: TRBV9
clone_size: NA
d_call: TRBD2
cdr3_aa: CASSEGTSGRLTDTQYF
cdr3_nt: TGTGCCAGCAGCGAGGGGACTAGCGGGAGGTTGACAGATACGCAGTATTTT

j_call: TRBJ2-5
v_call: TRBV11-2
clone_size: NA
d_call: NA
cdr3_aa: CASSTGHQETQYF
cdr3_nt: TGTGCCAGCAGCACGGGACATCAAGAGACCCAGTACTTC

j_call: TRBJ1-1
v_call: TRBV18
clone_size: NA
d_call: NA
cdr3_aa: CASSPSGQNTEAFF
cdr3_nt: TGTGCCAGCTCACCATCAGGGCAGAACACTGAAGCTTTCTTT

j_call: TRBJ1-2
v_call: TRBV5-1
clone_size: NA
d_call: TRBD1
cdr3_aa: CASSSRQGAGYGYTF
cdr3_nt: TGCGCCAGCAGCTCAAGACAGGGGGCTGGCTATGGCTACACCTTC

j_call: TRBJ2-5
v_call: TRBV4-3
clone_size: NA
d_call: TRBD2
cdr3_aa: CASSQDVAGGGETQYF
cdr3_nt: TGCGCCAGCAGCCAAGATGTGGCGGGGGGTGGGGAGACCCAGTACTTC

j_call: TRBJ1-3
v_call: TRBV5-1
clone_size: NA
d_call: TRBD1
cdr3_aa: CASSRDTGGKSGNTIYF
cdr3_nt: TGCGCCAGCAGTCGGGACACAGGGGGCAAGTCTGGAAACACCATATATTTT

j_call: TRBJ2-1
v_call: TRBV6-5
clone_size: NA
d_call: TRBD2
cdr3_aa: CASSSSLTSVYNEQFF
cdr3_nt: TGTGCCAGCAGTTCCTCCCTGACTAGCGTTTACAATGAGCAGTTCTTC

j_call: TRBJ2-5
v_call: TRBV3-1/TRBV3-2
clone_size: NA
d_call: TRBD2
cdr3_aa: CASSQASRTSGGQETQYF
cdr3_nt: TGTGCCAGCAGCCAAGCGAGCCGGACTAGCGGGGGCCAAGAGACCCAGTACTTC

j_call: TRBJ2-1
v_call: TRBV5-1
clone_size: NA
d_call: TRBD2
cdr3_aa: CASSLVSGGPSEQFF
cdr3_nt: TGCGCCAGCAGCTTGGTATCGGGGGGGCCAAGTGAGCAGTTCTTC